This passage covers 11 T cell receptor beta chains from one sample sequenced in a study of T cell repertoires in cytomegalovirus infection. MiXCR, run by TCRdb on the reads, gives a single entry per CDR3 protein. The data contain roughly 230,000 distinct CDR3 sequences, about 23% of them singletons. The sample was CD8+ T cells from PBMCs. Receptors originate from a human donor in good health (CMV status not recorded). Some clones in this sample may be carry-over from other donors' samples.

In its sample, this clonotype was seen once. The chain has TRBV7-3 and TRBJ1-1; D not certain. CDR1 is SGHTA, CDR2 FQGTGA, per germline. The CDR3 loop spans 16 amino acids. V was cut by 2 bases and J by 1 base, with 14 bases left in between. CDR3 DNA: TGTGCCAGCAGCTTATATTCTTTACGTCGGAACACTGAAGCTTTCTTT. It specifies CASSLYSLRRNTEAFF.

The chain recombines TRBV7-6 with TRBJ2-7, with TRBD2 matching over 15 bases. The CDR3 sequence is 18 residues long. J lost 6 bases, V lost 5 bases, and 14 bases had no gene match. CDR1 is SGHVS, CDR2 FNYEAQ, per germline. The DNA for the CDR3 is TGTGCCAGCAGCCCAGGACTAGCGGGGGGGAACGGGCCTCGCGAGCAGTACTTC. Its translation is CASSPGLAGGNGPREQYF.

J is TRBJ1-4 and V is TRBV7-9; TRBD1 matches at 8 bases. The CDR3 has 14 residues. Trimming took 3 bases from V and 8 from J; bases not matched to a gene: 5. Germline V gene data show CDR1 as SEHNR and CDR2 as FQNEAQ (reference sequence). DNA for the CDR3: TGTGCCAGCAGCTTCGGACAGGGTGGGGAAAAACTGTTTTTT. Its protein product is CASSFGQGGEKLFF.

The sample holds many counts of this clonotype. The CDR3, as DNA: TGTGCCAGCAGTTACCTTAGGACGTCGGAGAACACTGAAGCTTTCTTT. It codes for CASSYLRTSENTEAFF. This chain links TRBV6-5 with TRBJ1-1; D not certain. This CDR3 is 16 amino acids long. V was shortened by 2 bases and J by 1 base, with 14 bases between the two germline ends. Germline CDR1 reads MNHEY; CDR2 reads SVGAGI.

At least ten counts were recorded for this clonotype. The CDR3 sequence: CASSPMGRGQPQHF. For the CDR3, the DNA is TGTGCCAGTAGTCCAATGGGGAGAGGTCAGCCCCAGCATTTT. The chain recombines TRBV19 with TRBJ1-5; D unclear. The length of the CDR3 is 14 residues. Per germline, CDR1 LNHDA and CDR2 SQIVND (reference sequence). The V end was cut by 5 bases, the J end by 6 bases, with 14 bases between.

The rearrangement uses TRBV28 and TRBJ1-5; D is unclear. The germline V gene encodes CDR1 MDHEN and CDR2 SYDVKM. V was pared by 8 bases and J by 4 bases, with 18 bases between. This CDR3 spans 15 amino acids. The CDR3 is CASEAGQARNQPQHF. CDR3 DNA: TGTGCCAGCGAGGCCGGGCAGGCCCGAAATCAGCCCCAGCATTTT.

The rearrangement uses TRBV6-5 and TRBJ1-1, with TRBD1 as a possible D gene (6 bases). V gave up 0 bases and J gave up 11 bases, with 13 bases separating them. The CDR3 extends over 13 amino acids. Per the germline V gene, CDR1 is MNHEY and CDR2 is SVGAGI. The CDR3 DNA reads TGTGCCAGCAGTTACTCGGAGAACAGGGCGGCTTTCTTT. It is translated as CASSYSENRAAFF.

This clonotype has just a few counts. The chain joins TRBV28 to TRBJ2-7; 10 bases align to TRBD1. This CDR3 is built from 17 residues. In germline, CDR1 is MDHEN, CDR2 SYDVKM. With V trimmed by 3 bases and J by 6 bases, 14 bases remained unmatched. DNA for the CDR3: TGTGCCAGCAGTTTGGGCGCTCCCGGGACAGGGGCAGGCGAGCAGTACTTC. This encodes CASSLGAPGTGAGEQYF.

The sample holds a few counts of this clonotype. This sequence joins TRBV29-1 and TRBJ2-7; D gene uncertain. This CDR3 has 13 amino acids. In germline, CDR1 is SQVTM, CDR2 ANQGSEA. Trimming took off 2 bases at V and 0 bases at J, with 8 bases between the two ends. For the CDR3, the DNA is TGCAGCGTTGAAAGTCAGAGCTCCTACGAGCAGTACTTC. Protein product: CSVESQSSYEQYF.

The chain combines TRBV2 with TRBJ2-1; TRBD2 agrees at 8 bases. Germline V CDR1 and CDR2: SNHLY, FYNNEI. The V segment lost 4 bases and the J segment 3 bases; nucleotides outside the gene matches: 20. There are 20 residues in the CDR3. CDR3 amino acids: CASSGGGRASGFFNYNEQFF. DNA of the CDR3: TGTGCCAGCAGTGGGGGGGGTAGGGCTAGCGGGTTCTTCAACTACAATGAGCAGTTCTTC.

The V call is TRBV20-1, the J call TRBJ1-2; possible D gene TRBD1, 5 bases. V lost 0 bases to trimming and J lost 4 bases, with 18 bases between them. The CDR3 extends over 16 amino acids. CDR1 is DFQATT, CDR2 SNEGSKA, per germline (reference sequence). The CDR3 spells CSARDWDIRGTYGYTF. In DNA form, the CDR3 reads TGCAGTGCTAGAGATTGGGATATACGGGGCACCTATGGCTACACCTTC.